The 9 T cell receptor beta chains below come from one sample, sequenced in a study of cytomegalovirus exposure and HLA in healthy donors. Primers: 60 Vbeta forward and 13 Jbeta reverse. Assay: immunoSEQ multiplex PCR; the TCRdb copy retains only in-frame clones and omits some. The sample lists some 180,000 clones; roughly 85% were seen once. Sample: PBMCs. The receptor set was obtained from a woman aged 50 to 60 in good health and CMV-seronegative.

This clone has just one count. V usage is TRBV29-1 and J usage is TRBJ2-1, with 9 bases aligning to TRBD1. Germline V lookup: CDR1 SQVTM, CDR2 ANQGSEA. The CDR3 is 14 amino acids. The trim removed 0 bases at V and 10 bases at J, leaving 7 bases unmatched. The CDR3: CSVEDPTGGREQFF. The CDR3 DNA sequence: TGCAGCGTTGAAGACCCGACAGGGGGAAGAGAGCAGTTCTTC.

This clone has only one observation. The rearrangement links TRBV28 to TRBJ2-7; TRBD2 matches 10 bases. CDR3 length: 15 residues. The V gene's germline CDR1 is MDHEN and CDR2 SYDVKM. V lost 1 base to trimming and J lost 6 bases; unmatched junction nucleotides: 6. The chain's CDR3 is CASSLSRSGRAEQYF. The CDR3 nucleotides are TGTGCCAGCAGTTTATCAAGGAGCGGGAGGGCCGAGCAGTACTTC.

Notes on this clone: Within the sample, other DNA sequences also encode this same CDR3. CDR3 DNA: TGTGCCAGCTCACCGTCAGGGAATCAGCCCCAGCATTTT. As protein: CASSPSGNQPQHF. This chain connects TRBV18 to TRBJ1-5; D is possibly TRBD1 (5 bases). This CDR3 is 13 amino acids long. V lost 3 bases to trimming and J lost 4 bases, with 7 bases between them. The germline CDR1 and CDR2 sequences are KGHSH and LQKENI. Full variable domain (outside the CDR3, taken from reference TRBV18 and TRBJ1-5): NAGVMQNPRHLVRRRGQEARLRCSPMKGHSHVYWYRQLPEEGLKFMVYLQKENIIDESGMPKERFSAEFPKEGPSILRIQQVVRGDSAAYFCASSPSGNQPQHFGDGTRLSIL.

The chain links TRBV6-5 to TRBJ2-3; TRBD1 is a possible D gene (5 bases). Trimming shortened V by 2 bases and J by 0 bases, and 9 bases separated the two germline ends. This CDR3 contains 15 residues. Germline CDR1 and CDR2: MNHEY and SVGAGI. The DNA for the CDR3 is TGTGCCAGCAGTTACGACAGTTATAGCACAGATACGCAGTATTTT. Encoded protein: CASSYDSYSTDTQYF.

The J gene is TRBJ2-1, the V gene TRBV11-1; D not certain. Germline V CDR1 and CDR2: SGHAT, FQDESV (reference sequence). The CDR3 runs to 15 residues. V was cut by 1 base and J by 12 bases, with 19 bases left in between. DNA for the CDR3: TGTGCCAGCAGCTTAGAGCTTGGAGTCGGTCAGAGGCAGTTCTTC. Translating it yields CASSLELGVGQRQFF.

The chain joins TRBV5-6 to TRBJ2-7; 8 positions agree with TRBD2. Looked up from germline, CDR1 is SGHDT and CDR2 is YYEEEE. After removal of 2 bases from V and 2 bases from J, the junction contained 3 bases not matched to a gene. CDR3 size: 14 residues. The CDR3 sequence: CASSFSGTAYEQYF. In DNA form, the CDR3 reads TGTGCCAGCAGCTTTAGCGGGACCGCCTACGAGCAGTACTTC.

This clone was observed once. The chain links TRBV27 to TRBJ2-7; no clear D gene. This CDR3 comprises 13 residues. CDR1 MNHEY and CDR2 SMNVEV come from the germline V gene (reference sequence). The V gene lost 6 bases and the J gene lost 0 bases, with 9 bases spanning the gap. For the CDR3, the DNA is TGTGCCAGCAGCCCAAGGAGCTCCTACGAGCAGTACTTC. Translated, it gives CASSPRSSYEQYF.

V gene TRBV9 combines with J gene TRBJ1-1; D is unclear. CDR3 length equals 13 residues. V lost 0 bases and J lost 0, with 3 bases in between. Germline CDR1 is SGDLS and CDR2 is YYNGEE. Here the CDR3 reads CASSVALNTEAFF. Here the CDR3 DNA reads TGTGCCAGCAGCGTAGCTCTGAACACTGAAGCTTTCTTT.

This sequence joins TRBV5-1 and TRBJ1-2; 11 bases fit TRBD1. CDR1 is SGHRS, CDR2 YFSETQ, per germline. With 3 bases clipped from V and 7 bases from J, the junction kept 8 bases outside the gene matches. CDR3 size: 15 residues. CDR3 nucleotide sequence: TGCGCCAGCAGCTCTCGGGACAGGGGGTCCAGTGGCTACACCTTC. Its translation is CASSSRDRGSSGYTF. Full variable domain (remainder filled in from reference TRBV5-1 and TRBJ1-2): KAGVTQTPRYLIKTRGQQVTLSCSPISGHRSVSWYQQTPGQGLQFLFEYFSETQRNKGNFPGRFSGRQFSNSRSEMNVSTLELGDSALYLCASSSRDRGSSGYTFGSGTRLTVV.